A selection of T cell receptor beta chains follows, all from one sample in a study of cytomegalovirus exposure and HLA in healthy donors. The data were produced by immunoSEQ multiplex PCR, yet TCRdb's version contains in-frame clones alone and is incomplete. The sample yields 100,000 to 130,000 clones, 81% seen once. The sequenced material came from PBMCs. The source of these receptors is a man aged 25 to 40 in good health and CMV-seronegative. The CDR3 runs from the conserved cysteine through the conserved F or W. D genes are given only for firm matches. Only some rows state a clone size, as once, few, many or a class for expanded clones.

cdr3_nt: TGCGCCAGCAGTGCGACAGACTATGGCTACACCTTC
cdr3_aa: CASSATDYGYTF
j_call: TRBJ1-2
d_call: NA
clone_size: NA
v_call: TRBV10-2

cdr3_nt: TGTGCCAGCAGCCAGGGGTTAACTAACTATGGCTACACCTTC
cdr3_aa: CASSQGLTNYGYTF
j_call: TRBJ1-2
d_call: NA
clone_size: NA
v_call: TRBV7-9

cdr3_nt: TGTGCCAGCAGCTTGAAGGGGGGAGGGGCACCCCTCCACTTT
cdr3_aa: CASSLKGGGAPLHF
j_call: TRBJ1-6
d_call: NA
clone_size: NA
v_call: TRBV5-4

cdr3_nt: TGCGCCAGCAATGGACAGAGCACAGATACGCAGTATTTT
cdr3_aa: CASNGQSTDTQYF
j_call: TRBJ2-3
d_call: NA
clone_size: NA
v_call: TRBV10-1

cdr3_nt: TGTGCCAGCAGCCTGACTCGCAATGAGCAGTTCTTC
cdr3_aa: CASSLTRNEQFF
j_call: TRBJ2-1
d_call: NA
clone_size: NA
v_call: TRBV7-2

cdr3_nt: TGTGCCAGCAGTTTAGTAGCGGGATGGGTTAGAGGCTACACCTTC
cdr3_aa: CASSLVAGWVRGYTF
j_call: TRBJ1-2
d_call: NA
clone_size: NA
v_call: TRBV27

cdr3_nt: TGTGCCAGCTCCCTTACGGGACAGGGAAACTATGGCTACACCTTC
cdr3_aa: CASSLTGQGNYGYTF
j_call: TRBJ1-2
d_call: TRBD1
clone_size: NA
v_call: TRBV18

cdr3_nt: TGTGCCAGCAGCTTAGGACTGGCCTACAATGAGCAGTTCTTC
cdr3_aa: CASSLGLAYNEQFF
j_call: TRBJ2-1
d_call: NA
clone_size: NA
v_call: TRBV5-6

cdr3_nt: TGTGCCAGCAGCTTAGGTAGCGGGAGTCGTGAGACCCAGTACTTC
cdr3_aa: CASSLGSGSRETQYF
j_call: TRBJ2-5
d_call: TRBD2
clone_size: NA
v_call: TRBV11-2

cdr3_nt: TGTGCCTGGAGGGCCGGAGGCGAGGGCACAGATACGCAGTATTTT
cdr3_aa: CAWRAGGEGTDTQYF
j_call: TRBJ2-3
d_call: NA
clone_size: NA
v_call: TRBV30

cdr3_nt: TGTGCCAGCGAGGCAGGGGGCTCTGGCTACACCTTC
cdr3_aa: CASEAGGSGYTF
j_call: TRBJ1-2
d_call: TRBD1
clone_size: NA
v_call: TRBV11-2

cdr3_nt: TGTGCCAGCAGCCCAGCAGATGGGAGTCAGCCCCAGCATTTT
cdr3_aa: CASSPADGSQPQHF
j_call: TRBJ1-5
d_call: NA
clone_size: NA
v_call: TRBV6-1

cdr3_nt: TGTGCCAGCAGCTTAGTCACAGGTCCCGGGGAGCTGTTTTTT
cdr3_aa: CASSLVTGPGELFF
j_call: TRBJ2-2
d_call: NA
clone_size: NA
v_call: TRBV7-9

cdr3_nt: TGTGCCAACAGCACCGACCGCGGGAACAGACCCGGCTACAATGAGCAGTTCTTC
cdr3_aa: CANSTDRGNRPGYNEQFF
j_call: TRBJ2-1
d_call: NA
clone_size: NA
v_call: TRBV25-1

cdr3_nt: TGTGCCAGCAGCCCTAGACGGGGGGGCGATACACAAGAGACCCAGTACTTC
cdr3_aa: CASSPRRGGDTQETQYF
j_call: TRBJ2-5
d_call: TRBD2
clone_size: NA
v_call: TRBV9

cdr3_nt: TGTGCCAGCAGTAAATCGGGACAGTTAGATACGCAGTATTTT
cdr3_aa: CASSKSGQLDTQYF
j_call: TRBJ2-3
d_call: TRBD1
clone_size: NA
v_call: TRBV6-5

cdr3_nt: TGCAGCGTTGAGACAGGGTTCCAAGAGACCCAGTACTTC
cdr3_aa: CSVETGFQETQYF
j_call: TRBJ2-5
d_call: TRBD1
clone_size: NA
v_call: TRBV29-1

cdr3_nt: TGTGCCAGCGACAGGGGAGCCTACGAGCAGTACTTC
cdr3_aa: CASDRGAYEQYF
j_call: TRBJ2-7
d_call: TRBD1
clone_size: NA
v_call: TRBV6-1

cdr3_nt: TGCGCCAGCAGTCATGACAGGTCAGACGAGCAGTACTTC
cdr3_aa: CASSHDRSDEQYF
j_call: TRBJ2-7
d_call: NA
clone_size: NA
v_call: TRBV10-2

cdr3_nt: TGCGCCAGCAGCTTGGCCGGGCAGCCCCAGCATTTT
cdr3_aa: CASSLAGQPQHF
j_call: TRBJ1-5
d_call: NA
clone_size: NA
v_call: TRBV5-1

cdr3_nt: TGCAGCGTTGAACCAGGGGGCTCCTACAATGAGCAGTTCTTC
cdr3_aa: CSVEPGGSYNEQFF
j_call: TRBJ2-1
d_call: TRBD1
clone_size: NA
v_call: TRBV29-1

cdr3_nt: TGTGCCAGCAGTTACATGACTAGCGGGATCATCTACGAGCAGTACTTC
cdr3_aa: CASSYMTSGIIYEQYF
j_call: TRBJ2-7
d_call: TRBD2
clone_size: NA
v_call: TRBV6-6

cdr3_nt: TGTGCCAGCAGCCCCCGGGACGAGCAGTACTTC
cdr3_aa: CASSPRDEQYF
j_call: TRBJ2-7
d_call: NA
clone_size: NA
v_call: TRBV13

cdr3_nt: TGTGCCACCTCGGGGGCTGAAGCTTTCTTT
cdr3_aa: CATSGAEAFF
j_call: TRBJ1-1
d_call: NA
clone_size: NA
v_call: TRBV2

cdr3_nt: TGTGCCAGCACCCAGGGAGATACGCAGTATTTT
cdr3_aa: CASTQGDTQYF
j_call: TRBJ2-3
d_call: NA
clone_size: NA
v_call: TRBV2

cdr3_nt: TGTGCCAGCAGCCGGGCAGCGGACAGTCCCTACGAGCAGTACTTC
cdr3_aa: CASSRAADSPYEQYF
j_call: TRBJ2-7
d_call: NA
clone_size: NA
v_call: TRBV11-3

cdr3_nt: TGTGCCAGCAGCTCCAGGGGGACTAGCGGTTACGAGCAGTACTTC
cdr3_aa: CASSSRGTSGYEQYF
j_call: TRBJ2-7
d_call: TRBD2
clone_size: once
v_call: TRBV7-6

cdr3_nt: TGTGCCAGCAGGGGGGGACTAGACTACGAGCAGTACTTC
cdr3_aa: CASRGGLDYEQYF
j_call: TRBJ2-7
d_call: TRBD2
clone_size: NA
v_call: TRBV28

cdr3_nt: TGTGCCAGCAGCGCACTTTCAGGGGTCAATGAAAAACTGTTTTTT
cdr3_aa: CASSALSGVNEKLFF
j_call: TRBJ1-4
d_call: NA
clone_size: NA
v_call: TRBV7-6

cdr3_nt: TGTGCCAGCAGTGGACTAGCGGGAGGACGCACAGATACGCAGTATTTT
cdr3_aa: CASSGLAGGRTDTQYF
j_call: TRBJ2-3
d_call: TRBD2
clone_size: NA
v_call: TRBV2

cdr3_nt: TGTGCCATCAGTCCCCGCGGGTCAAATTCACCCCTCCACTTT
cdr3_aa: CAISPRGSNSPLHF
j_call: TRBJ1-6
d_call: NA
clone_size: NA
v_call: TRBV10-3

cdr3_nt: TGTGCCTGGAGTGTAACGGGGGGCCCCGCTGAAGCTTTCTTT
cdr3_aa: CAWSVTGGPAEAFF
j_call: TRBJ1-1
d_call: NA
clone_size: NA
v_call: TRBV30

cdr3_nt: TGTGCCAGCAGCTGGGGTAGCGGGGGGGCCGGGTACGAGCAGTACTTC
cdr3_aa: CASSWGSGGAGYEQYF
j_call: TRBJ2-7
d_call: TRBD2
clone_size: NA
v_call: TRBV7-6